The clone carrying this T cell receptor (beta chain) occurred many times. Its antigen is unknown. This sample was included in a study of T-cell reconstitution after alpha-beta-depleted transplantation in children. Findings of the study overall: It was reported that alpha-beta T cells came from several hundred expanded graft clones (about two months after transplant).

Unique molecular identifiers were used to barcode this TCRbeta library. From the PCR reads, TCRdb called clonotypes with MiXCR, one entry per CDR3 protein. Found here are more than 100,000 distinct CDR3 sequences, about 21% of them singletons; the top ten hold about 10%. CDR3 length equals 13 residues. Trimming took 4 bases from V and 4 from J, leaving 11 bases between them. CDR1 SQVTM and CDR2 ANQGSEA come from the germline V gene. The rearrangement links TRBV29-1 to TRBJ2-1, with D perhaps matching TRBD1 or TRBD2 (5 bases each). Sequencing used PBMCs, mostly from graft donor cells, obtained 180 days after TCRalphabeta/CD19-depleted stem cell transplant. The sequence was collected from a male patient aged 2-9 years who had a stem cell transplant for chronic granulomatous disease, so the T cells may come from the graft donor. CDR3: CSVVGTNYNEQFF. DNA for the CDR3: TGCAGCGTTGTGGGGACGAATTACAATGAGCAGTTCTTC.